These T cell receptor beta chains were read from a single sample in a study of blood T cell repertoires in COVID-19. Assay: immunoSEQ multiplex PCR; the TCRdb copy retains only in-frame clones and omits some. The table lists 140,000 to 150,000 clones, roughly three quarters of them singletons, with roughly 2% in the top ten. The sequenced material came from peripheral blood. These receptors all come from a woman in her sixties with acute or convalescent COVID-19. CDR3s include the opening cysteine and the closing phenylalanine or tryptophan. The D gene is left open where the match is weak. Expanded clones are given a class, and other clones once, few, many or no size at all.

TRBD2 | - | TRBJ2-7 | TRBV5-5 | CASSLGSSGIYEQYF | TGTGCCAGCAGCTTGGGGTCTAGCGGGATCTACGAGCAGTACTTC
- | - | TRBJ2-6 | TRBV30 | CAWSVSGSGANVLTF | TGTGCCTGGAGTGTATCGGGATCTGGGGCCAACGTCCTGACTTTC
TRBD2 | - | TRBJ2-3 | TRBV7-6 | CASSFSGTSDTQYF | TGTGCCAGCAGCTTTAGCGGGACCTCTGATACGCAGTATTTT
TRBD1 | - | TRBJ2-1 | TRBV5-4 | CASSWTGTGSSRLYNEQFF | TGTGCCAGCAGCTGGACCGGGACAGGGTCCTCCCGGTTATACAATGAGCAGTTCTTC
- | - | TRBJ1-2 | TRBV6-5 | CASRPGMSDGYTF | TGTGCCAGCAGACCCGGAATGAGCGATGGCTACACCTTC
TRBD2 | - | TRBJ2-1 | TRBV20-1 | CSVESGRDWFF | TGCAGTGTTGAAAGCGGGAGGGATTGGTTCTTC
- | - | TRBJ2-1 | TRBV18 | CASSPSTVRGDYNEQFF | TGTGCCAGCTCACCCTCTACGGTCCGGGGAGACTACAATGAGCAGTTCTTC
- | - | TRBJ2-7 | TRBV5-1 | CASSLRGGTYEQYF | TGCGCCAGCAGCTTAAGGGGGGGTACCTACGAGCAGTACTTC
- | - | TRBJ2-1 | TRBV4-1 | CASSQGGEVGSYNEQFF | TGCGCCAGCAGCCAGGGGGGAGAGGTGGGCTCCTACAATGAGCAGTTCTTC
- | - | TRBJ2-5 | TRBV5-1 | CASSLGQGLQETQYF | TGCGCCAGCAGCTTGGGACAGGGACTTCAAGAGACCCAGTACTTC
TRBD2 | - | TRBJ2-3 | TRBV3-1/TRBV3-2 | CASSQPIRTSGREGTQYF | TGTGCCAGCAGCCAACCGATCCGGACTAGCGGGAGGGAAGGGACGCAGTATTTT
- | - | TRBJ2-3 | TRBV20-1 | CSATRGDTQYF | TGCAGTGCTACTAGGGGGGATACGCAGTATTTT
- | - | TRBJ1-3 | TRBV7-9 | CASSSTGSGNTIYF | TGTGCCAGCAGTTCCACGGGCTCTGGAAACACCATATATTTT
TRBD1 | once | TRBJ2-2 | TRBV19 | CASTRQGATGELFF | TGTGCCAGTACCCGACAGGGGGCCACCGGGGAGCTGTTTTTT
- | many | TRBJ1-2 | TRBV7-9 | CASSLAQGWGYTF | TGTGCCAGCAGCTTAGCCCAGGGTTGGGGCTACACCTTC
- | - | TRBJ2-7 | TRBV27 | CASSANPGSRYEQYF | TGTGCCAGCAGTGCTAACCCCGGGTCACGATACGAGCAGTACTTC
TRBD2 | - | TRBJ2-1 | TRBV30 | CAWSVPAGAYNEQFF | TGTGCCTGGAGTGTCCCAGCGGGGGCCTACAATGAGCAGTTCTTC
- | - | TRBJ1-1 | TRBV10-2 | CASRQALGTEAFF | TGCGCCAGCCGACAGGCCCTCGGCACTGAAGCTTTCTTT
- | - | TRBJ2-1 | TRBV7-9 | CASSPSSREEQFF | TGTGCCAGCAGCCCTAGTAGTAGGGAGGAGCAGTTCTTC
- | - | TRBJ2-7 | TRBV28 | CASSLLPSSYEQYF | TGTGCCAGCAGTTTATTACCGAGCTCCTACGAGCAGTACTTC
- | once | TRBJ2-5 | TRBV7-2 | CASSLEPGSLETQYF | TGTGCCAGCAGCTTAGAACCCGGGAGTCTGGAGACCCAGTACTTC
- | once | TRBJ1-2 | TRBV28 | CASHREGRSYGYTF | TGTGCCAGTCACAGGGAGGGGCGGAGCTATGGCTACACCTTC
- | few | TRBJ2-1 | TRBV30 | CAWAPTAPIGQFF | TGTGCCTGGGCCCCCACCGCCCCGATCGGGCAGTTCTTC
TRBD2 | - | TRBJ2-2 | TRBV19 | CASMGTSGRIRELFF | TGTGCCAGTATGGGGACTAGCGGGAGGATCAGGGAGCTGTTTTTT
- | - | TRBJ1-2 | TRBV3-1/TRBV3-2 | CASSRRDYGYTF | TGTGCCAGCAGCCGCCGGGACTATGGCTACACCTTC
TRBD2 | - | TRBJ2-7 | TRBV18 | CASSPGLAEAYEQYF | TGTGCCAGCTCACCGGGACTAGCGGAGGCCTACGAGCAGTACTTC
- | - | TRBJ2-3 | TRBV5-1 | CASSSAGRGLTTDTQYF | TGCGCCAGCAGCTCCGCTGGGCGGGGGCTCACCACAGATACGCAGTATTTT
TRBD2 | - | TRBJ2-7 | TRBV7-6 | CASSSQAGRSSYEQYF | TGTGCCAGCAGCTCTCAAGCGGGGAGGAGCTCCTACGAGCAGTACTTC
- | - | TRBJ1-1 | TRBV6-5 | CASRMWRNTEAFF | TGTGCCAGCAGAATGTGGAGGAACACTGAAGCTTTCTTT
- | - | TRBJ1-5 | TRBV28 | CASRGNNQPQHF | TGTGCCTCAAGGGGAAATAATCAGCCCCAGCATTTT
TRBD2 | - | TRBJ2-1 | TRBV5-6 | CASSLRTSDSSYNEQFF | TGTGCCAGCAGCTTACGGACTAGCGATAGCTCCTACAATGAGCAGTTCTTC
TRBD1 | - | TRBJ2-2 | TRBV6-5 | CAIKRQGTGELFF | TGTGCCATCAAAAGACAGGGTACCGGGGAGCTGTTTTTT
- | - | TRBJ2-5 | TRBV9 | CASSVASQETQYF | TGTGCCAGCAGCGTAGCTTCGCAAGAGACCCAGTACTTC
- | - | TRBJ2-1 | TRBV18 | CASSSPNEQFF | TGTGCCAGCTCATCTCCCAATGAGCAGTTCTTC
- | - | TRBJ2-2 | TRBV7-9 | CASSRLQGLNTGELFF | TGTGCCAGCAGCAGGCTTCAGGGACTGAACACCGGGGAGCTGTTTTTT
- | - | TRBJ2-5 | TRBV28 | CASSPLLELGVPLETQYF | TGTGCCAGCAGTCCCCTTTTAGAGCTAGGCGTCCCGCTGGAGACCCAGTACTTC
TRBD1 | - | TRBJ1-1 | TRBV29-1 | CSVPGGHTEAFF | TGCAGCGTTCCAGGGGGGCACACTGAAGCTTTCTTT
- | - | TRBJ1-1 | TRBV11-3 | CASSSPGTTEAFF | TGTGCCAGCAGCTCCCCGGGGACTACTGAAGCTTTCTTT
- | - | TRBJ1-1 | TRBV3-1/TRBV3-2 | CASSRGAGDTEAFF | TGTGCCAGCAGCCGGGGAGCAGGGGACACTGAAGCTTTCTTT
- | - | TRBJ2-7 | TRBV27 | CASPGRGAIYEQYF | TGTGCCAGCCCTGGGAGGGGGGCGATTTACGAGCAGTACTTC
TRBD1 | - | TRBJ2-7 | TRBV5-4 | CASSLNRGRWGEQYF | TGTGCCAGCAGCTTAAACAGGGGGCGGTGGGGCGAGCAGTACTTC
TRBD1 | - | TRBJ2-7 | TRBV20-1 | CSASSPTGGTPYEQYF | TGCAGTGCTAGTTCTCCGACAGGGGGCACCCCCTACGAGCAGTACTTC